A selection of T cell receptor beta chains follows, all from one sample in a study of blood T cell repertoires in COVID-19. TCRdb's copy holds only in-frame clones and misses some; the assay was immunoSEQ multiplex PCR. This sample yields around 62,000 clones, of which approximately 88% are seen a single time; 3.5% to 4% belongs to the top ten. Sequences were obtained from peripheral blood. The receptors come from a human donor in a cohort sampled during active COVID-19. Both conserved end residues are part of each CDR3. Fields, in order: clone size, V gene, D gene, J gene, CDR3 protein, CDR3 DNA. A D gene is named only where the DNA matches it firmly. Size is stated for part of the rows, as once, few or many counts, or as a class when the clone is expanded.

abundance: once
v_gene: TRBV7-9
d_gene: .
j_gene: TRBJ2-1
CDR3aa: CASSSHRGYSYNEQFF
CDR3nt: TGTGCCAGCAGCTCACATCGGGGGTACTCCTACAATGAGCAGTTCTTC

abundance: .
v_gene: TRBV7-8
d_gene: TRBD2
j_gene: TRBJ2-7
CDR3aa: CASSFLGPGGSYEQYF
CDR3nt: TGTGCCAGCAGCTTTCTGGGCCCGGGGGGATCGTACGAGCAGTACTTC

abundance: once
v_gene: TRBV2
d_gene: .
j_gene: TRBJ1-3
CDR3aa: CASTYSGNTIYF
CDR3nt: TGTGCCAGCACCTACTCTGGAAACACCATATATTTT

abundance: .
v_gene: TRBV6-1
d_gene: .
j_gene: TRBJ1-4
CDR3aa: CASSEALTTNEKLFF
CDR3nt: TGTGCCAGCAGTGAAGCCCTAACAACTAATGAAAAACTGTTTTTT

abundance: few
v_gene: TRBV4-2
d_gene: .
j_gene: TRBJ1-1
CDR3aa: CASSHVVGDGTTEAFF
CDR3nt: TGTGCCAGCAGCCACGTTGTAGGGGATGGAACGACTGAAGCTTTCTTT

abundance: .
v_gene: TRBV10-1
d_gene: .
j_gene: TRBJ2-5
CDR3aa: CASSESRGRETQYF
CDR3nt: TGCGCCAGCAGTGAGTCGAGAGGGCGAGAGACCCAGTACTTC

abundance: .
v_gene: TRBV15
d_gene: .
j_gene: TRBJ1-2
CDR3aa: CATSMGDSIPNYGYTF
CDR3nt: TGTGCCACCAGCATGGGGGACTCTATCCCTAACTATGGCTACACCTTC

abundance: .
v_gene: TRBV28
d_gene: TRBD2
j_gene: TRBJ2-3
CDR3aa: CASSPTGEGSDTQYF
CDR3nt: TGTGCCAGCAGTCCTACTGGGGAGGGGTCAGATACGCAGTATTTT

abundance: .
v_gene: TRBV27
d_gene: .
j_gene: TRBJ2-7
CDR3aa: CASSFEGKGGTYEQYF
CDR3nt: TGTGCCAGCAGTTTTGAGGGCAAAGGCGGGACCTACGAGCAGTACTTC

abundance: .
v_gene: TRBV9
d_gene: .
j_gene: TRBJ2-1
CDR3aa: CASSADLSGKSSYNEQFF
CDR3nt: TGTGCCAGCAGCGCCGATCTTAGCGGTAAGAGCTCCTACAATGAGCAGTTCTTC

abundance: .
v_gene: TRBV4-1
d_gene: .
j_gene: TRBJ2-5
CDR3aa: CASSQAQGRGETQYF
CDR3nt: TGCGCCAGCAGCCAAGCGCAGGGGAGGGGAGAGACCCAGTACTTC

abundance: .
v_gene: TRBV20-1
d_gene: TRBD2
j_gene: TRBJ2-2
CDR3aa: CSASPSGGPLWNTGELFF
CDR3nt: TGCAGTGCTAGTCCTAGCGGAGGGCCGTTATGGAACACCGGGGAGCTGTTTTTT

abundance: .
v_gene: TRBV6-5
d_gene: TRBD1
j_gene: TRBJ1-2
CDR3aa: CASRKPGQGVYGYTF
CDR3nt: TGTGCCAGCAGAAAACCGGGACAGGGGGTTTATGGCTACACCTTC

abundance: .
v_gene: TRBV7-9
d_gene: TRBD1
j_gene: TRBJ1-1
CDR3aa: CASSAAGWNRGPTEAFF
CDR3nt: TGTGCCAGCAGCGCGGCCGGCTGGAACAGGGGTCCCACTGAAGCTTTCTTT

abundance: few
v_gene: TRBV5-5
d_gene: .
j_gene: TRBJ2-5
CDR3aa: CASSRGWGQETQYF
CDR3nt: TGTGCCAGCAGCCGGGGGTGGGGGCAAGAGACCCAGTACTTC

abundance: few
v_gene: TRBV7-9
d_gene: .
j_gene: TRBJ1-1
CDR3aa: CASSHRAGPEAFF
CDR3nt: TGTGCCAGCAGCCACAGGGCCGGGCCTGAAGCTTTCTTT

abundance: .
v_gene: TRBV6-5
d_gene: TRBD1
j_gene: TRBJ1-2
CDR3aa: CASSLDRQGEVRGYTF
CDR3nt: TGTGCCAGCAGTTTGGACAGACAGGGCGAAGTGCGGGGCTACACCTTC

abundance: once
v_gene: TRBV2
d_gene: TRBD2
j_gene: TRBJ2-3
CDR3aa: CASSEALRSGGEKHTQYF
CDR3nt: TGTGCCAGCAGTGAAGCGCTTCGGAGCGGGGGGGAAAAACATACGCAGTATTTT

abundance: .
v_gene: TRBV10-3
d_gene: .
j_gene: TRBJ2-3
CDR3aa: CAISEDNWHTQYF
CDR3nt: TGTGCCATCAGTGAGGATAATTGGCATACGCAGTATTTT

abundance: .
v_gene: TRBV5-6
d_gene: .
j_gene: TRBJ2-5
CDR3aa: CASRATQYF
CDR3nt: TGTGCCAGCCGCGCAACCCAGTACTTC